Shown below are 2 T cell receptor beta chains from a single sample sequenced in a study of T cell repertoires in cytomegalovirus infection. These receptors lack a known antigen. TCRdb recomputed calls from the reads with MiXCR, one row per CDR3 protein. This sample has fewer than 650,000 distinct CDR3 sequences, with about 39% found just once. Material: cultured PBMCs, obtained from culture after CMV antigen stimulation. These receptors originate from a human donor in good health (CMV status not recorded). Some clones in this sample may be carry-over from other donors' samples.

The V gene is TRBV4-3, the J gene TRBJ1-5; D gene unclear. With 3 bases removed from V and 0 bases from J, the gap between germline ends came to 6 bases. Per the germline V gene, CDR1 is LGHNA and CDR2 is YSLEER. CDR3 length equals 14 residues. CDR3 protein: CASSQPYSNQPQHF. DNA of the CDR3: TGCGCCAGCAGCCAGCCTTATAGCAATCAGCCCCAGCATTTT.

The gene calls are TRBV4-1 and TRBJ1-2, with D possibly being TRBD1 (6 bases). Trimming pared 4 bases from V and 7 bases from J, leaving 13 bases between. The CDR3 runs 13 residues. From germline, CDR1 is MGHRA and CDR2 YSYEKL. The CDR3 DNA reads TGCGCCAGCAGCCTCCTGGACAGCGGTGGCTACACCTTC. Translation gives CASSLLDSGGYTF.